This paragraph covers one TCR beta chain sequence. The entry originates in a study of long-term antiretroviral therapy in people with HIV. Running of the v3.0 immunoSEQ assay took place at survey level. Clones were sequenced by immunoSEQ multiplex PCR, and TCRdb holds only the in-frame ones, with some missing. The sample lists some 19,000 clones; 65% to 85% were seen once. This CDR3 is 14 amino acids long. Trimming shortened V by 5 bases and J by 4 bases, and 14 bases separated the two germline ends. CDR1 is SNHLY and CDR2 is FYNNEI in the germline V gene. Sequences were derived from unsorted PBMCs, sampled 0.9 years after starting antiretroviral therapy. The J gene is TRBJ1-2, the V gene TRBV2; TRBD1 is a possible D gene (6 bases). The TCR sequence derives from a man between 18 and 29 years old with HIV. CDR3 nucleotide sequence: TGTGCCAGCAGTTACAGGGACCCCTCCTATGGCTACACCTTC. Amino acids: CASSYRDPSYGYTF.